These 27 T cell receptor beta chains originate from one sample sequenced in a study of tumor and adjacent non-tumor tissue in lung cancer. The library came from three nested PCR rounds adapted from ARM-PCR protocols. TCRdb ran MiXCR on the multiplex PCR reads and lists one entry per CDR3 protein. The sample has 80,000 to 100,000 distinct CDR3 sequences, 80% seen once. This sample's RNA came from whole unsorted tissue. The normal lung tissue was taken more than 3 cm from the tumor edge. The sample taken for sequencing was distant non-tumor lung tissue. The receptor set was obtained from a man aged 55 to 70 with small cell lung cancer.

Comment on this clonotype: Mismatch with germline at one junction end may stem from a read error. The J gene is TRBJ2-1, the V gene TRBV10-3, with D perhaps TRBD2 (6 bases). Looked up from germline, CDR1 is ENHRY and CDR2 is SYGVKD. This CDR3 comprises 15 residues. The chain's CDR3 is CVISEASGTPNEHFF. For the CDR3, the DNA is TGTGTCATCAGTGAGGCCTCCGGGACTCCTAATGAGCACTTCTTC.

With respect to this clonotype: The conserved phenylalanine or tryptophan is not found at the CDR3 terminus, so this likely reflects a read error. The V and J genes are TRBV29-1 and TRBJ2-1, with a weak D call TRBD2 (5 bases). Per the germline V gene, CDR1 is SQVTM and CDR2 is ANQGSEA. This CDR3 region has 16 residues. The CDR3 here is CNVEDLEASSYNEQFI. The CDR3 DNA follows: TGCAACGTTGAAGATCTGGAGGCCAGCTCCTACAATGAGCAGTTCATC.

Turning to this clonotype: Since the CDR3 does not end with the conserved phenylalanine or tryptophan, this likely comes from a read error. The V and J genes are TRBV15 and TRBJ2-1; tentatively, D is TRBD1 or TRBD2 (5 bases each). Trimming stripped 1 base from V and 9 bases from J, with 13 bases between. Germline CDR1 is LNHNV and CDR2 is YYDKDF (reference sequence). There are 14 residues in the CDR3. CDR3: CATSRGGERSEQFL. CDR3 DNA: TGTGCCACCAGCAGAGGAGGGGAGAGGAGTGAGCAGTTCCTC.

The V call is TRBV12-3 or TRBV12-4, the J call TRBJ2-1, with D perhaps matching TRBD1 (6 bases). The CDR3 is 14 amino acids. V was shortened by 4 bases and J by 16 bases, with 23 bases between the two germline ends. The CDR3 coding sequence is TGTGCCAGCAGTTCCTGGACAGAGCACAATGAGCGCTTCTTC. This translates into CASSSWTEHNERFF.

This chain uses TRBV11-2 with TRBJ2-1, with D tentatively TRBD1 (5 bases). CDR1 and CDR2 from the germline V gene are SGHAT and FQNNGV. The CDR3 is 17 amino acids. V lost 9 bases to trimming and J lost 0 bases, with 21 bases between them. The CDR3 reads CASNLMTVQSSYNEQFF. The CDR3 DNA is TGTGCCAGTAACTTAATGACAGTCCAGAGCTCCTACAATGAGCAGTTCTTC.

About this clonotype itself: Being one base from a much bigger clone, this may be a read error. The gene calls are TRBV20-1 and TRBJ2-7; D gene unclear. CDR1 DFQATT and CDR2 SNEGSKA come from the germline V gene (reference sequence). This CDR3 spans 11 amino acids. The CDR3 here is CSALDTYVQYF. The CDR3 nucleotides read TGCAGTGCTCTAGACACTTACGTGCAGTACTTC.

This clonotype was counted ten times or more. CDR3 sequence: CASSLGVRTNTGELFF. CDR3 sequence (DNA): TGCGCCAGCAGCTTGGGAGTCAGGACGAACACCGGGGAGCTGTTTTTT. V gene TRBV5-1 combines with J gene TRBJ2-2, with no clear D. V was pared by 0 bases and J by 0 bases, with 9 bases between. CDR3 size: 16 residues. CDR1 and CDR2 (germline): SGHRS, YFSETQ.

Ten or more counts support this clonotype. V and J are TRBV5-1 and TRBJ2-3; 7 nucleotides match TRBD2. J lost 4 bases, V lost 0 bases, and 11 bases had no gene match. The CDR3 is 17 residues long. From germline, CDR1 is SGHRS and CDR2 YFSETQ. The CDR3 DNA reads as TGCGCCAGCAGCTTGGGGACTAGGTCTGATTCGGCAGATACGCAGTATTTT. Residues: CASSLGTRSDSADTQYF.

Details on this clonotype: The junction differs from germline at one of its ends, possibly a read error. The chain uses TRBV11-3 and TRBJ2-1; D is possibly TRBD2 (5 bases). The length of the CDR3 is 16 residues. CDR1 is SGHNT and CDR2 is YENEEA in the germline V gene. The CDR3 nucleotides are TGTGCTAGCAGCTCAGGTTCTATCGGGATTGACAATGAGCAGTTCTTC. Its translation is CASSSGSIGIDNEQFF.

About this clonotype: The germline gene is not matched at one end of the junction; a read error may be the cause. The V and J genes are TRBV6-5 and TRBJ1-3; D uncertain. CDR1 and CDR2 from the germline V gene are MNHEY and SVGAGI. The CDR3 runs 14 residues. The CDR3 nucleotides are TGTGCCAGCAGTTACTCTCGGGGATGGAACACCGTATATTTC. Translation: CASSYSRGWNTVYF.

Note on this clonotype: Since no conserved phenylalanine or tryptophan closes the CDR3, a read error is the likely cause. The CDR3 nucleotides read TGTGCCAGCAGTTTACAACTCCAAGAGACCCAGTACTCC. Translated: CASSLQLQETQYS. The chain employs TRBV11-1 and TRBJ2-5, with D unresolved. Germline V gene data show CDR1 as SGHAT and CDR2 as FQDESV (reference sequence). The ends were cut back, 6 bases at V and 1 base at J, with 9 bases in the middle. The length of the CDR3 is 13 residues.

Worth noting for this clonotype: Compared with germline, one end of the junction differs, possibly owing to a read error. The rearrangement links TRBV11-3 to TRBJ2-7; TRBD2 is a possible D gene (6 bases). Germline values: CDR1 SGHNT, CDR2 YENEEA. The CDR3 spans 13 residues. The CDR3 loop reads CASSLETSYEHYF. DNA of the CDR3: TGTGCCAGCAGCTTAGAAACTAGCTACGAGCACTATTTC.

About this clonotype itself: One end of the junction varies from germline; a read error may be responsible. The chain employs TRBV29-1 and TRBJ2-5; D tentatively fits TRBD1 or TRBD2 (5 bases each). Germline V gene sequence: CDR1 SQVTM, CDR2 ANQGSEA. This CDR3 has 14 residues. Here the CDR3 DNA reads TGCAGTGTTGATAAGAGGGGTCGCCATGAGACCCAGTACTTC. Translated: CSVDKRGRHETQYF.

The rearrangement uses TRBV5-6 and TRBJ2-7; either TRBD1 or TRBD2 may fit D (5 bases each). The CDR3 loop spans 16 amino acids. Germline assignment: CDR1 SGHDT and CDR2 YYEEEE. The V end lost 5 bases, the J end lost 2 bases, and 20 bases lay between the germline ends. As DNA, the CDR3 is TGTGCCAGCAGGAGAGGGGTATGGGCCCTAACCTACGAGCAGTACTTC. It specifies CASRRGVWALTYEQYF.

This clonotype showed up just a few times. This may come from a read error, since a much larger clone is one base off. The chain is built from TRBV20-1 and TRBJ2-1, with D perhaps TRBD1 or TRBD2 (6 bases each). Germline CDR1 DFQATT, CDR2 SNEGSKA (reference sequence). Trimming took off 8 bases at V and 10 bases at J, with 24 bases between the two ends. The CDR3 runs to 14 residues. The DNA of the CDR3 is TGCAGTATTAGAGGGGGGTCGAGAGGGGGAGAGCAGTTCTTC. Its translation: CSIRGGSRGGEQFF.

The rearrangement uses TRBV29-1 and TRBJ2-1, with 10 positions matching TRBD1. The CDR3 is made up of 12 amino acids. V was pared by 7 bases and J by 9 bases, with 6 bases of the junction left unmatched. Germline V gives CDR1 SQVTM, CDR2 ANQGSEA. This CDR3 is CSDCRDRGEQFF. The CDR3 DNA reads as TGCAGCGACTGCCGGGACAGGGGTGAGCAGTTCTTC.

As regards this clonotype: Given a much more abundant clone one base away, this may be a read error. The chain employs TRBV20-1 and TRBJ2-1; 10 nucleotides line up with TRBD2. With 4 bases clipped from V and 4 bases from J, the junction kept 1 base outside the gene matches. Germline lookup yields CDR1 DFQATT and CDR2 SNEGSKA (reference sequence). The CDR3 consists of 13 residues. Here the CDR3 reads CSATGLAYNEQFF. The CDR3 DNA is TGCAGTGCTACGGGACTAGCGTACAATGAGCAGTTCTTC.

This clonotype was found a few times. Likely a read error: the CDR3 ends without its conserved phenylalanine or tryptophan. The chain couples TRBV13 to TRBJ2-2; no clear D. The CDR3 is made up of 12 amino acids. CDR1 PRHDT and CDR2 FYEKMQ come from the germline V gene (reference sequence). V was pared by 5 bases and J by 6 bases, with 7 bases between. Here the CDR3 reads CASSGGSGELFL. In nucleotides, the CDR3 is TGTGCCAGCAGCGGTGGGTCCGGGGAGCTGTTTCTT.

This clonotype was seen at least ten times. This may be a read error: a much more frequent sequence differs by one nucleotide. This chain connects TRBV11-2 to TRBJ2-5; 7 bases align to TRBD1. Per the germline V gene, CDR1 is SGHAT and CDR2 is FQNNGV. The CDR3 loop spans 13 amino acids. CDR3 protein: CASSWDSQGTQYF. CDR3 coding DNA: TGTGCCAGCAGCTGGGACAGCCAAGGGACCCAGTACTTC.

This clonotype came up a few times. The chain has TRBV6-4 and TRBJ2-1, with 10 positions matching TRBD2. After removal of 8 bases from V and 4 bases from J, the junction contained 8 bases not matched to a gene. This CDR3 comprises 15 residues. Per germline, CDR1 MRHNA and CDR2 SNTAGT. The CDR3 protein is CASGKTSGPYNEQFF. CDR3 bases: TGTGCCAGCGGTAAGACTAGCGGGCCGTACAATGAGCAGTTCTTC.

In the case of this clonotype: This may arise from a read error, as a much more abundant clone is one base away. This chain connects TRBV20-1 to TRBJ2-1; weak D call: TRBD2 (6 bases). CDR3 length: 12 residues. Germline CDR1 DFQATT, CDR2 SNEGSKA (reference sequence). This CDR3 is CSANGGIGERFF. The CDR3 bases are TGCAGTGCTAACGGCGGGATAGGGGAGCGGTTCTTC.

Turning to this clonotype: The conserved phenylalanine or tryptophan is not found at the CDR3 terminus, so this likely reflects a read error. Because the CDR3's place on the DNA is in doubt, the DNA is left out and the CDR3 is given as listed by TCRdb. The V gene is TRBV12-3 or TRBV12-4, the J gene TRBJ1-1; the listed D gene, TRBD1, was not tested against the DNA. The CDR3 is 14 residues long, ends included. CDR3 region: CASSFSLGNTETFI.

Details on this clonotype: One end of the junction does not line up with germline, which may come from a read error. The chain carries TRBV11-2 and TRBJ2-1; the D gene is possibly TRBD1 (5 bases). The length of the CDR3 is 17 residues. The germline V gene encodes CDR1 SGHAT and CDR2 FQNNGV. This chain's CDR3 is CASGLVTAQSSYDEEFF. The CDR3 DNA reads as TGTGCCAGCGGCTTAGTGACAGCCCAGAGCTCCTACGATGAGGAGTTCTTC.

With respect to this clonotype: Relative to the germline gene, one junction end is altered; a read error may explain this. The V and J genes are TRBV6-2 or TRBV6-3 and TRBJ2-7; no clear D. Germline assignment: CDR1 MNHEY and CDR2 SVGEGT. This CDR3 is 11 amino acids long. The CDR3 loop is CTSSQPGEQYF. In DNA form, the CDR3 reads TGCACCAGCAGTCAACCTGGAGAGCAGTACTTC.

In this sample, this clonotype turned up once. At one end, the junction sequence differs from germline, possibly due to a read error. In DNA, the CDR3 is TGTGTCTGGAGTGTGGGCACTAACACCGGGGAGCTGTTGTTT. Its protein is CVWSVGTNTGELLF. This sequence joins TRBV30 and TRBJ2-2; D may be TRBD2 (5 bases). In germline, CDR1 is GTSNPN, CDR2 SVGIG (reference sequence). CDR3 size: 14 residues.

The CDR3 here is CNVAWVAGAITDTQYF. The CDR3 DNA reads as TGCAACGTCGCGTGGGTAGCGGGCGCTATCACAGATACGCAGTATTTT. The chain employs TRBV29-1 and TRBJ2-3; 7 bases match TRBD2. The CDR3 spans 16 residues. The germline gives CDR1 SQVTM, CDR2 ANQGSEA.

This clonotype has a count of ten or more. The chain carries TRBV5-4 and TRBJ2-3; D possibly corresponds to TRBD1 (5 bases). V was pared by 5 bases and J by 3 bases, with 10 bases between. Germline loops: CDR1 SGHNT, CDR2 YYREEE (reference sequence). The CDR3 extends over 13 amino acids. CDR3 residues: CASRATGTDTQYF. DNA of the CDR3: TGTGCCAGCAGAGCTACAGGAACAGATACGCAGTATTTT.